The T cell receptor beta chain described here comes from a study of PD-1 blockade in classical Hodgkin lymphoma. Study results and caveats: By C4D1, diversity of CD4+ TCRs had risen significantly, whereas that of CD8+ TCRs had not.

This clone has only a few counts. Antigen: not known. Repertoires were generated with immunoSEQ multiplex PCR, while TCRdb's copy carries only in-frame clones and drops some. Of about 90,000 clones in the sample, 92% were seen once. Every patient was affected by relapse after autologous stem cell transplantation, while exposure to brentuximab vedotin was not uniform. This CDR3 has 12 amino acids. The germline V gene has CDR1 MNHEY and CDR2 SVGAGI. V lost 7 bases and J 3 bases, leaving 7 bases between the germline ends. The sample consisted of peripheral blood mononuclear cells (PBMCs), taken before the second cycle of nivolumab. The sequence was collected from a human donor with classical Hodgkin lymphoma. The chain is built from TRBV6-5 and TRBJ2-1; D gene unclear. The CDR3 protein is CASMGLYNEQFF. The CDR3 coding sequence is TGTGCCAGCATGGGTCTCTACAATGAGCAGTTCTTC.